This T cell receptor beta chain emerged from a study of shared clonotypes between healthy human individuals. Study-level findings and limits: Clonotypes not shared had lower generation probabilities than those common to all four donors.

Notes on this clone: Its target is unknown.

Study donors comprised healthy, HIV-negative adults devoid of recent acute infection or vaccination. Both subsets, CD45RA+ naive and CD45RA-negative memory, were split from the CD4+ cells. As originally analysed: Junction-only sequences without quality scores came from ImmunoSEQ, so filtering differed. Sequencing used immunoSEQ multiplex PCR; TCRdb keeps in-frame clones, though not all of them. D and trimming were read from the DNA, whereas the V and J calls and clone size are those reported in that table. The profile covers about 1.1 million clones, with roughly 80% appearing a single time and 0.89% taken by the ten largest. Germline V gives CDR1 SGHNT, CDR2 YYREEE (reference sequence). There are 15 residues in the CDR3. Trimming left V 3 bases short and J 2 bases short, with 15 bases between.

Input material: memory CD4+ T cells from PBMCs. Indicated subset: CD45RA-negative fraction. The TCR comes from a man between 18 and 29 years old in good health. Some clones in this sample may be carry-over from other donors' samples. The V gene is TRBV5-4, the J gene TRBJ2-7; the D gene could be TRBD1 or TRBD2 (5 bases each). The CDR3 loop reads CASSSPTVGAYEQYF. The CDR3, as DNA: TGTGCCAGCAGCTCCCCCACGGTGGGGGCCTACGAGCAGTACTTC. The full variable domain, in which reference TRBV5-4 and TRBJ2-7 provide the parts outside the CDR3, is ETGVTQSPTHLIKTRGQQVTLRCSSQSGHNTVSWYQQALGQGPQFIFQYYREEENGRGNFPPRFSGLQFPNYSSELNVNALELDDSALYLCASSSPTVGAYEQYFGPGTRLTVT.